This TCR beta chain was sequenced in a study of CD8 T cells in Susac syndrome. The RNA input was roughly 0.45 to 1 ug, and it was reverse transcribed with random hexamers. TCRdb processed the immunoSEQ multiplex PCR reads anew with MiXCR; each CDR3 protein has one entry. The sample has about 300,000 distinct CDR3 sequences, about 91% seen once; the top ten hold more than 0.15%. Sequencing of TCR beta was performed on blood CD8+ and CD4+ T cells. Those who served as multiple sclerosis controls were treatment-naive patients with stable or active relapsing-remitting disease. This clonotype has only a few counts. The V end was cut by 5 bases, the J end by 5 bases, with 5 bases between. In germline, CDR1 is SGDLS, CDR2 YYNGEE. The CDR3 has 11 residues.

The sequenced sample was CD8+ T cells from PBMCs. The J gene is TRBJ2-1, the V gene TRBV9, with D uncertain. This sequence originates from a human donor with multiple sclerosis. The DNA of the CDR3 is TGTGCCAGCAGTGTCGACAATGAGCAGTTCTTC. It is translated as CASSVDNEQFF.